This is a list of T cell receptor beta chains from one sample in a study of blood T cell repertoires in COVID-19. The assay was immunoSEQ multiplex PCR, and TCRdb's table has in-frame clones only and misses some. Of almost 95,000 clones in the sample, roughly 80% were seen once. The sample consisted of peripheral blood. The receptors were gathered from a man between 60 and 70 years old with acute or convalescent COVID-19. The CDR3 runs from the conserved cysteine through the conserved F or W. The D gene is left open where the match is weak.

DNA: TGTGCCATCAGTGAGGGCGCAGGGGTTAGGGATGGCTACACCTTC
CDR3: CAISEGAGVRDGYTF
D: NA
J: TRBJ1-2
V: TRBV10-3

DNA: TGTGCCAGCAGCTTCGAGGCGAGAAAACTGTTTTTT
CDR3: CASSFEARKLFF
D: NA
J: TRBJ1-4
V: TRBV7-2

DNA: TGTGCCAGCAGCTGGGGGACAGGGGACCTCACCGGGGAGCTGTTTTTT
CDR3: CASSWGTGDLTGELFF
D: TRBD1
J: TRBJ2-2
V: TRBV5-5

DNA: TGTGCCTGGAGTGTTCAGGCTGGGGCCAACGTCCTGACTTTC
CDR3: CAWSVQAGANVLTF
D: NA
J: TRBJ2-6
V: TRBV30

DNA: TGTGCCAGCAGCCTTGGGACTAGCGGGGGGCTGATGACAGATACGCAGTATTTT
CDR3: CASSLGTSGGLMTDTQYF
D: TRBD2
J: TRBJ2-3
V: TRBV7-4

DNA: TGCGCCAGCAGCCCCGGGAGGGGGCGAATTCATGAGCAGTTCTTC
CDR3: CASSPGRGRIHEQFF
D: NA
J: TRBJ2-1
V: TRBV5-1

DNA: TGTGCCAGCAGTACAGGAGCCCCCACTGAAGCTTTCTTT
CDR3: CASSTGAPTEAFF
D: NA
J: TRBJ1-1
V: TRBV6-5

DNA: TGCGCCAGCAGCTTAGACAGGGGGATCGACTATGGCTACACCTTC
CDR3: CASSLDRGIDYGYTF
D: TRBD1
J: TRBJ1-2
V: TRBV5-1

DNA: TGTGCCAGCAGCTTGGGAGTTTTTGGACAGCTCTCTGGAAACACCATATATTTT
CDR3: CASSLGVFGQLSGNTIYF
D: NA
J: TRBJ1-3
V: TRBV5-6

DNA: TGTGCCAGCAGTTTACAGGGCACAGATACGCAGTATTTT
CDR3: CASSLQGTDTQYF
D: NA
J: TRBJ2-3
V: TRBV28

DNA: TGTGCCAGCAGCCAAGGCGTTCTTAATGAAAAACTGTTTTTT
CDR3: CASSQGVLNEKLFF
D: NA
J: TRBJ1-4
V: TRBV14

DNA: TGTGCCTGGACGAGAGGGACAGGGGGATATGAGCAGTTCTTC
CDR3: CAWTRGTGGYEQFF
D: TRBD1
J: TRBJ2-1
V: TRBV30